The 29 T cell receptor beta chains given below trace back to one sample, sequenced in a study of memory CD4+ T cells and cytomegalovirus serostatus. Single viable CD3+CD4+CD8-CD45RO+ cells were sorted as the memory CD4+ T cells. The repertoire was sequenced with immunoSEQ multiplex PCR; TCRdb's copy has only in-frame clones and lacks some. Among 50,000 to 70,000 clones listed, about 80% were seen once. The sequencing sample was made of memory CD4+ T cells from blood. Receptor source: an adult in good health and CMV-seropositive.

This chain joins TRBV6-1 and TRBJ2-7; the match to TRBD2 covers 12 bases. Germline lookup yields CDR1 MNHNS and CDR2 SASEGT. V shed 8 bases, J shed 5 bases, and the junction held 7 bases outside the gene matches. CDR3 length: 14 residues. CDR3 nucleotide sequence: TGTGCCAGCCGGGAGGCTAGCGGGAGGGACGAGCAGTACGTC. Encoded protein: CASREASGRDEQYV.

V and J are TRBV29-1 and TRBJ2-3, with 7 bases that match TRBD1. Trimming at V came to 7 bases and at J to 5 bases, leaving 6 bases not matched to a gene. This CDR3 comprises 12 residues. The V gene's germline CDR1 is SQVTM and CDR2 ANQGSEA. For the CDR3, the DNA is TGCAGCGGGGAATCAGGGGGAGATACGCAGTATTTT. This gives the protein CSGESGGDTQYF.

This clone was detected a few times. J is TRBJ1-3 and V is TRBV4-2, with unresolved D. Trimming took off 0 bases at V and 1 base at J, with 10 bases between the two ends. Germline loops: CDR1 LGHNA, CDR2 YNFKEQ. CDR3 length equals 16 residues. Here the CDR3 DNA reads TGTGCCAGCAGCCAAGATCGGGCGGGTTCTGGAAACACCATATATTTT. Its protein is CASSQDRAGSGNTIYF.

This clone was seen more than once but under ten times. V gene TRBV6-5 combines with J gene TRBJ1-2; no definite D call. The V end lost 6 bases, the J end lost 6 bases, and 11 bases lay between the germline ends. The CDR3 loop spans 12 amino acids. In germline, CDR1 is MNHEY, CDR2 SVGAGI. The CDR3 DNA reads as TGTGCCAGCAGGCCCCCGGAGCATGGCTACACCTTC. Translating gives CASRPPEHGYTF.

The chain combines TRBV6-6 with TRBJ2-5; D call uncertain. The CDR3 spans 15 residues. Germline V gene sequence: CDR1 MNHNY, CDR2 SVGAGI (reference sequence). The V end was cut by 2 bases, the J end by 1 base, with 11 bases between. CDR3 in amino acids: CASSYELMLQETQYF. In nucleotides, the CDR3 is TGTGCCAGCAGTTACGAATTGATGCTCCAAGAGACCCAGTACTTC.

This clone was observed once. The CDR3 protein is CASSSGRREDQPQHF. CDR3 coding DNA: TGTGCCAGCAGCTCCGGGCGAAGGGAAGATCAGCCCCAGCATTTT. The chain links TRBV21-1 to TRBJ1-5. TRBV21-1 is listed as a pseudogene. The CDR3 loop spans 15 amino acids.

This clone was recorded a few times. The rearrangement uses TRBV7-2 and TRBJ1-2; D is unclear. Germline V gives CDR1 SGHTA, CDR2 FQGNSA. The length of the CDR3 is 15 residues. Trimming took off 1 base at V and 8 bases at J, with 17 bases between the two ends. Here the CDR3 DNA reads TGTGCCAGCAGCTTAGGGCGGACTACCATTCCAGGCTACACCTTC. Translated: CASSLGRTTIPGYTF. The full variable domain, completed using reference TRBV7-2 and TRBJ1-2, is GAGVSQSPSNKVTEKGKDVELRCDPISGHTALYWYRQSLGQGLEFLIYFQGNSAPDKSGLPSDRFSAERTGGSVSTLTIQRTQQEDSAVYLCASSLGRTTIPGYTFGSGTRLTVV.

This rearrangement joins TRBV29-1 to TRBJ1-2, with D unclear. Germline CDR1 reads SQVTM; CDR2 reads ANQGSEA. The CDR3 length is 11 residues. Between the trimmed V and J ends, which lost 8 bases and 5 bases, there was a span of 12 bases. The CDR3 spells CSIAQVYGYTF. The CDR3 DNA reads as TGCAGCATCGCCCAGGTATATGGCTACACCTTC.

The V call is TRBV7-2, the J call TRBJ2-3, with D possibly matching TRBD2 (5 bases). V lost 5 bases, J lost 6 bases, and 9 bases lay in between. CDR3 length equals 12 residues. Germline CDR1 reads SGHTA; CDR2 reads FQGNSA. The CDR3: CASSPGGDTQYF. DNA for the CDR3: TGTGCCAGCAGCCCAGGAGGCGATACGCAGTATTTT.

The V gene is TRBV5-1, the J gene TRBJ2-3; D is unclear. This CDR3 region has 13 residues. The germline V and J ends were trimmed by 0 bases and 2 bases, with 4 bases remaining between them. From germline, CDR1 is SGHRS and CDR2 YFSETQ. Here the CDR3 reads CASSLVPTDTQYF. The DNA of the CDR3 is TGCGCCAGCAGCTTGGTCCCCACAGATACGCAGTATTTT. The entire variable domain, with the rest obtained from reference TRBV5-1 and TRBJ2-3, is as follows: KAGVTQTPRYLIKTRGQQVTLSCSPISGHRSVSWYQQTPGQGLQFLFEYFSETQRNKGNFPGRFSGRQFSNSRSEMNVSTLELGDSALYLCASSLVPTDTQYFGPGTRLTVL.

The chain uses TRBV4-3 and TRBJ1-2, with TRBD1 matching over 7 bases. V lost 4 bases and J lost 4; bases outside the gene matches: 9. The CDR3 has 15 residues. Germline V lookup: CDR1 LGHNA, CDR2 YSLEER. This CDR3 is CASSRQGGDSYGYTF. The CDR3 DNA is TGCGCCAGCAGCCGACAGGGAGGGGACAGCTATGGCTACACCTTC.

J is TRBJ2-7 and V is TRBV11-2; 7 bases match TRBD2. Germline V CDR1 and CDR2: SGHAT, FQNNGV. With V trimmed by 3 bases and J by 2 bases, 13 bases remained unmatched. This CDR3 has 17 amino acids. The CDR3 sequence is CASSFSVGAGIPYEQYF. Here the CDR3 DNA reads TGTGCCAGCAGCTTCTCCGTGGGAGCGGGGATCCCCTACGAGCAGTACTTC.

This clone has more than one count but fewer than ten. The V call is TRBV11-2, the J call TRBJ1-2; 8 nucleotides match TRBD1. This CDR3 comprises 15 residues. CDR1 SGHAT and CDR2 FQNNGV come from the germline V gene. V was pared by 4 bases and J by 5 bases, with 9 bases of the junction left unmatched. The CDR3 sequence: CASSSLGQGRYGYTF. The CDR3 bases are TGTGCCAGCAGCTCCCTCGGACAGGGCCGATATGGCTACACCTTC.

This clone has a handful of counts. The V gene is TRBV7-8, the J gene TRBJ1-5; possible D gene TRBD1, 6 bases. CDR3 length: 17 residues. Germline V gives CDR1 SGHVS, CDR2 FQNEAQ. V lost 1 base and J 3 bases, leaving 16 bases between the germline ends. CDR3 region: CASSLEIAGALNQPQHF. CDR3 nucleotide sequence: TGTGCCAGCAGCTTAGAGATCGCGGGGGCCCTCAATCAGCCCCAGCATTTT.

The chain uses TRBV19 and TRBJ1-3; D is perhaps TRBD1 (5 bases). V was clipped by 8 bases and J by 0 bases, with 5 bases between them. CDR3 length equals 12 residues. The V gene's germline CDR1 is LNHDA and CDR2 SQIVND (reference sequence). CDR3 in DNA: TGTGCCAGTGGGGGCTCTGGAAACACCATATATTTT. Translation gives CASGGSGNTIYF. Supplemented by reference TRBV19 and TRBJ1-3, the full variable domain reads DGGITQSPKYLFRKEGQNVTLSCEQNLNHDAMYWYRQDPGQGLRLIYYSQIVNDFQKGDIAEGYSVSREKKESFPLTVTSAQKNPTAFYLCASGGSGNTIYFGEGSWLTVV.

The CDR3 bases are TGTGCCAGCAGCTTAGGGGGAAATAGCAATCAGCCCCAGCATTTT. Protein sequence: CASSLGGNSNQPQHF. The chain links TRBV7-2 to TRBJ1-5; D gene ambiguous. Trimming removed 1 base at V and 0 bases at J, with 7 bases between. The CDR3 spans 15 residues. Germline assignment: CDR1 SGHTA and CDR2 FQGNSA.

The V gene is TRBV28, the J gene TRBJ2-1, with D uncertain. Germline CDR1 reads MDHEN; CDR2 reads SYDVKM. CDR3 size: 11 residues. Trimming cost V 5 bases and J 13 bases, with 12 bases left between them. Written as DNA, the CDR3 is TGTGCCAGCAGTGCAGCACCCCCCCAGTTCTTC. As protein: CASSAAPPQFF.

V usage is TRBV7-3 and J usage is TRBJ2-5, with D unclear. The germline CDR1 and CDR2 sequences are SGHTA and FQGTGA. There are 13 residues in the CDR3. V lost 2 bases and J lost 1, with 5 bases in between. The CDR3 loop reads CASSLGPQETQYF. The DNA of the CDR3 is TGTGCCAGCAGCTTAGGGCCCCAAGAGACCCAGTACTTC.

V usage is TRBV4-3 and J usage is TRBJ2-3, with 8 bases that match TRBD2. V gave up 3 bases and J gave up 0 bases; unmatched junction bases: 2. There are 15 residues in the CDR3. CDR1 and CDR2 from the germline V gene are LGHNA and YSLEER. Here the CDR3 reads CASSQGLESTDTQYF. The CDR3 DNA sequence: TGCGCCAGCAGCCAGGGACTAGAGAGCACAGATACGCAGTATTTT.

The J gene is TRBJ2-4, the V gene TRBV18; 9 bases are shared with TRBD1. CDR1 KGHSH and CDR2 LQKENI come from the germline V gene. V trimming: 3 bases; J trimming: 7 bases; junction bases outside the gene matches: 7. The CDR3 covers 15 residues. CDR3 region: CASSPEQGAGNIQYF. CDR3 coding DNA: TGTGCCAGCTCACCGGAACAGGGGGCCGGGAACATTCAGTACTTC.

The chain links TRBV28 to TRBJ2-7; TRBD2 aligns across 15 bases. This CDR3 has 14 amino acids. V lost 6 bases to trimming and J lost 6 bases; unmatched junction nucleotides: 3. Germline V lookup: CDR1 MDHEN, CDR2 SYDVKM. The CDR3 bases are TGTGCCAGCAGACCGGGACTAGCGGGAGGCGAGCAGTACTTC. Protein: CASRPGLAGGEQYF.

The chain carries TRBV6-1 and TRBJ2-4, with no clear D. This CDR3 region has 15 residues. CDR1 is MNHNS, CDR2 SASEGT, per germline. The ends were cut back, 1 base at V and 3 bases at J, with 10 bases in the middle. This CDR3 is CASSEGASHKNIQYF. CDR3 sequence (DNA): TGTGCCAGCAGTGAAGGGGCTTCTCACAAAAACATTCAGTACTTC.

The chain uses TRBV2 and TRBJ2-6, with 12 bases aligning to TRBD2. Losses at the gene ends were 6 bases for V and 1 base for J; bases not matched to a gene: 4. Germline CDR1 and CDR2: SNHLY and FYNNEI. CDR3 length: 17 residues. The CDR3 DNA reads TGTGCCAGCAGCGAGACTAGCGGGAGTTCTGGGGCCAACGTCCTGACTTTC. Translating gives CASSETSGSSGANVLTF.

This clone was detected once. The V gene is TRBV5-1, the J gene TRBJ2-2, with 7 bases that match TRBD1. Germline values: CDR1 SGHRS, CDR2 YFSETQ. CDR3 size: 13 residues. Trimming took 4 bases from V and 6 from J; bases not matched to a gene: 3. The CDR3 DNA follows: TGCGCCAGCAGCATAGACAGGGCCGGGGAGCTGTTTTTT. It codes for CASSIDRAGELFF.

The CDR3 region has the DNA TGTGCCAGCAGCTTGGCTCCAGAGGGCGAGCAGTACGTC. Translated: CASSLAPEGEQYV. This rearrangement joins TRBV5-6 to TRBJ2-7, with TRBD2 as a possible D gene (5 bases). Trimming took 0 bases from V and 6 from J, leaving 10 bases between them. This CDR3 is 13 amino acids long. CDR1 is SGHDT, CDR2 YYEEEE, per germline.

The chain has TRBV30 and TRBJ2-3, with a weak D call TRBD1 (5 bases). Per germline, CDR1 GTSNPN and CDR2 SVGIG (reference sequence). CDR3 length: 14 amino acids. The V and J ends lost 1 base and 6 bases respectively, with 14 bases between them. CDR3 bases: TGTGCCTGGAGTGAATCCGCAGGGTATGATACGCAGTATTTT. This encodes CAWSESAGYDTQYF.

The CDR3 DNA sequence: TGTGCCAGCAGTTTATCGGGGCTAGCGGGAGATAAGCAGTACTTC. As protein: CASSLSGLAGDKQYF. The chain links TRBV28 to TRBJ2-7, with 10 nucleotides matching TRBD2. After removal of 1 base from V and 8 bases from J, the junction contained 8 bases not matched to a gene. The germline V gene has CDR1 MDHEN and CDR2 SYDVKM. CDR3 length: 15 amino acids.

A few counts support this clone. The chain uses TRBV28 and TRBJ1-1, with D possibly matching TRBD1 (5 bases). Germline V gives CDR1 MDHEN, CDR2 SYDVKM. V was cut by 7 bases and J by 11 bases, with 23 bases left in between. The CDR3 length is 14 residues. CDR3 DNA: TGTGCCAGCACTAATTTTCAGGGCGGGGGAAGGGCTTTCTTT. The encoded protein is CASTNFQGGGRAFF.

CDR3 in amino acids: CASSLGVNQPQHF. Written as DNA, the CDR3 is TGTGCCAGCAGCTTGGGCGTCAATCAGCCCCAGCATTTT. The V gene is TRBV7-2, the J gene TRBJ1-5; D gene uncertain. CDR3 size: 13 residues. The V gene's germline CDR1 is SGHTA and CDR2 FQGNSA. Trimming shortened V by 3 bases and J by 3 bases, and 6 bases separated the two germline ends.